A single sample is the source of the 25 T cell receptor beta chains below, sequenced in a study of naive and memory T cell subsets (dated by TCRdb to about 2017). Receptor amplification or capture employed UMI-ligation and nested PCR. The sequencing machine was an Illumina MiSeq. For the blood and skin samples, reverse transcription of TCR RNA was done with SuperScript IV along with alpha and beta constant region primers. TCRdb itself trimmed the public reads at Q25 with fastp, ran MiXCR and retained productive beta chains. Rows are combined by CDR3 protein, so each entry shows the most common genes and DNA. For this sample there are fewer than 20,000 distinct CDR3 sequences; roughly 9.8% appear just once. The ten top clones hold nearly 7% of the sample. The treatment or condition label on this specimen signifies: skin biopsy from PPD injection site in Mantoux-positive individual. Total RNA, without cell sorting, was DNase treated with RQ1 DNase before reverse transcription, targeting roughly 1 to 1,100 ng input.

The material was skin, obtained from a tuberculin skin test site. The receptors derive from an adult in good health.

This clonotype was detected only a few times. V gene TRBV11-2 combines with J gene TRBJ2-1, with D perhaps TRBD1 (6 bases). This CDR3 spans 14 amino acids. With 2 bases removed from V and 9 bases from J, the gap between germline ends came to 14 bases. CDR1 and CDR2 from the germline V gene are SGHAT and FQNNGV. The CDR3 loop reads CASSLRAGETEQFF. CDR3 nucleotides: TGTGCCAGCAGCTTAAGGGCAGGGGAGACTGAGCAGTTCTTC.

The V gene is TRBV5-1, the J gene TRBJ2-7; D is perhaps TRBD1 or TRBD2 (5 bases each). V was trimmed by 0 bases and J by 7 bases, leaving 11 bases between them. This CDR3 region has 13 residues. Germline V gives CDR1 SGHRS, CDR2 YFSETQ. The CDR3 coding sequence is TGCGCCAGCAGCTTGGAGTCAGGGAGTGAGCAGTACTTC. This gives the protein CASSLESGSEQYF.

Many counts were recorded for this clonotype. The chain combines TRBV11-2 with TRBJ2-2, with D hard to call. Trimming took off 3 bases at V and 0 bases at J, with 8 bases between the two ends. Germline loops: CDR1 SGHAT, CDR2 FQNNGV. The CDR3 contains 15 residues. The CDR3 spells CASSLGSANTGELFF. DNA of the CDR3: TGTGCCAGCAGCTTGGGCAGCGCGAACACCGGGGAGCTGTTTTTT.

Many counts were recorded for this clonotype. The chain uses TRBV6-1 and TRBJ2-7; weak D call: TRBD1 (5 bases). V lost 5 bases to trimming and J lost 2 bases, with 16 bases between them. Germline V gene sequence: CDR1 MNHNS, CDR2 SASEGT. The CDR3 sequence is 15 residues long. The CDR3 reads CASSPQGTTAYEQYF. CDR3 in DNA: TGTGCCAGCAGTCCCCAGGGAACTACTGCCTACGAGCAGTACTTC.

This clonotype has just a few counts. The rearrangement links TRBV16 to TRBJ2-5, with 8 bases that match TRBD2. Germline V gene sequence: CDR1 KGHSY, CDR2 FQNENV. CDR3 size: 15 residues. The V segment lost 4 bases and the J segment 5 bases; nucleotides outside the gene matches: 9. The CDR3 region has the DNA TGTGCCAGCAGCCGCAAGGGACTAGATGGCGAGACCCAGTACTTC. This sequence encodes CASSRKGLDGETQYF.

Only a few counts were recorded for this clonotype. J is TRBJ2-2 and V is TRBV5-4, with TRBD1 identical over 7 bases. Germline values: CDR1 SGHNT, CDR2 YYREEE (reference sequence). The CDR3 consists of 14 residues. V shed 2 bases and J 5 bases; nucleotides not matched to a gene: 3. The CDR3 spells CASSFGTVTGELFF. The CDR3 DNA reads as TGTGCCAGCAGCTTCGGGACAGTGACCGGGGAGCTGTTTTTT. Using reference TRBV5-4 and TRBJ2-2 for the parts outside the CDR3, the full variable domain is ETGVTQSPTHLIKTRGQQVTLRCSSQSGHNTVSWYQQALGQGPQFIFQYYREEENGRGNFPPRFSGLQFPNYSSELNVNALELDDSALYLCASSFGTVTGELFFGEGSRLTVL.

This clonotype is labeled large. The chain carries TRBV2 and TRBJ2-7; TRBD1 aligns across 7 bases. V was pared by 10 bases and J by 0 bases, with 6 bases of the junction left unmatched. Germline V gene lookup returns CDR1 SNHLY and CDR2 FYNNEI. The CDR3 consists of 13 residues. CDR3 region: CANTGVDSYEQYF. The CDR3 DNA reads as TGTGCCAATACAGGGGTCGACTCCTACGAGCAGTACTTC.

This clonotype was seen repeatedly, ten times or more. The J gene is TRBJ2-3, the V gene TRBV27; a possible D gene is TRBD1 (6 bases). The length of the CDR3 is 14 residues. CDR1 is MNHEY, CDR2 SMNVEV, per germline (reference sequence). The V gene lost 6 bases and the J gene lost 0 bases, with 10 bases spanning the gap. In DNA, the CDR3 is TGTGCCAGCAGCGACAGGTCTAGCACAGATACGCAGTATTTT. Protein: CASSDRSSTDTQYF.

The J gene is TRBJ2-1, the V gene TRBV7-2; TRBD1 matches 7 bases. The CDR3 is 17 residues long. Germline V gene sequence: CDR1 SGHTA, CDR2 FQGNSA. J was trimmed by 8 bases and V by 4 bases; bases with no gene match: 17. This CDR3 is CASSSRVRGRASDEQFF. CDR3 coding DNA: TGTGCCAGCAGCTCCCGGGTGAGGGGGCGCGCATCGGATGAGCAGTTCTTC.

This clonotype showed up many times. The J gene is TRBJ2-7, the V gene TRBV28, with unresolved D. The V and J ends lost 4 bases and 2 bases respectively, with 18 bases between them. CDR3 length: 16 amino acids. CDR1 MDHEN and CDR2 SYDVKM come from the germline V gene. The CDR3 DNA is TGTGCCAGCAGTTCGTCGCGATTTCGAGGAGCCTACGAGCAGTACTTC. This gives the protein CASSSSRFRGAYEQYF.

The sample holds many counts of this clonotype. This chain joins TRBV7-9 and TRBJ2-7, with TRBD2 matching over 9 bases. After removal of 4 bases from V and 2 bases from J, the junction contained 18 bases not matched to a gene. The CDR3 is 19 residues long. Germline CDR1 is SEHNR and CDR2 is FQNEAQ (reference sequence). The CDR3 loop reads CASSSHSGGRAGRTYEQYF. The CDR3 DNA reads as TGTGCCAGCAGCTCCCACTCGGGCGGGAGGGCCGGAAGGACCTACGAGCAGTACTTC.

This clonotype has just a few counts. CDR3 protein: CASSGTGFSGNTIYF. The CDR3, as DNA: TGTGCCAGCTCCGGGACGGGGTTCTCTGGAAACACCATATATTTT. The V and J genes are TRBV6-2 or TRBV6-3 and TRBJ1-3; D perhaps matches TRBD1 (5 bases). The CDR3 sequence is 15 residues long. Germline V lookup: CDR1 MNHEY, CDR2 SVGEGT. The ends were cut back, 8 bases at V and 0 bases at J, with 14 bases in the middle.

This clonotype was seen ten or more times. The rearrangement uses TRBV7-8 and TRBJ2-1; 8 positions match TRBD2. The germline V gene has CDR1 SGHVS and CDR2 FQNEAQ. The CDR3 consists of 17 residues. With V trimmed by 0 bases and J by 2 bases, 6 bases remained unmatched. The CDR3 here is CASSLARSGTAYNEQFF. Here the CDR3 DNA reads TGTGCCAGCAGCTTAGCACGTAGCGGGACCGCCTACAATGAGCAGTTCTTC.

This clonotype was seen ten or more times. V and J are TRBV29-1 and TRBJ2-5; 8 bases agree with TRBD2. CDR3 size: 14 residues. Germline V CDR1 and CDR2: SQVTM, ANQGSEA. Trimming removed 4 bases from V and 2 bases from J; junction bases left unmatched: 6. The CDR3 DNA reads TGCAGCGTTGGAATCCCGGGAGGGCAAGAGACCCAGTACTTC. This gives the protein CSVGIPGGQETQYF.

This clonotype was detected only a few times. This rearrangement joins TRBV20-1 to TRBJ2-3; D uncertain. CDR3 length: 18 residues. Between the trimmed V and J ends, which lost 3 bases and 0 bases, there was a span of 22 bases. Germline values: CDR1 DFQATT, CDR2 SNEGSKA (reference sequence). This CDR3 is CSASFGSRLLKSTDTQYF. DNA for the CDR3: TGCAGTGCTAGCTTTGGAAGTAGGCTACTGAAAAGCACAGATACGCAGTATTTT.

The rearrangement links TRBV5-1 to TRBJ2-1; tentative D call: TRBD1 (6 bases). Germline assignment: CDR1 SGHRS and CDR2 YFSETQ. The CDR3 extends over 16 amino acids. V was pared by 4 bases and J by 6 bases, with 20 bases between. The CDR3 loop is CASSRITGYQGNEQFF. DNA of the CDR3: TGCGCCAGCAGCCGGATTACAGGGTACCAGGGCAATGAGCAGTTCTTC.

The chain carries TRBV10-2 and TRBJ1-6; 9 bases align to TRBD1. J was trimmed by 10 bases and V by 3 bases; bases with no gene match: 4. The CDR3 is 14 residues long. Germline CDR1 is WSHSY and CDR2 is SAAADI. In DNA, the CDR3 is TGCGCCAGCAGTGAATGGGACAGGGACTCACCCCTCCACTTT. It translates to CASSEWDRDSPLHF.

This clonotype occurred a few times. This chain links TRBV7-9 with TRBJ2-1; a possible D gene is TRBD1 (5 bases). Germline loops: CDR1 SEHNR, CDR2 FQNEAQ (reference sequence). This CDR3 comprises 12 residues. The V and J ends lost 5 bases and 7 bases respectively, with 9 bases between them. CDR3 nucleotides: TGTGCCAGCAGCCCCGACAGAAATGAGCAGTTCTTC. Protein sequence: CASSPDRNEQFF. Filled out from reference TRBV7-9 and TRBJ2-1, the complete variable domain reads DTGVSQNPRHKITKRGQNVTFRCDPISEHNRLYWYRQTLGQGPEFLTYFQNEAQLEKSRLLSDRFSAERPKGSFSTLEIQRTEQGDSAMYLCASSPDRNEQFFGPGTRLTVL.

This clonotype is deemed medium-sized (0.01 to 0.1%). J is TRBJ1-4 and V is TRBV27; maybe TRBD1 (6 bases). V was trimmed by 3 bases and J by 6 bases, leaving 8 bases between them. This CDR3 has 13 residues. In germline, CDR1 is MNHEY, CDR2 SMNVEV (reference sequence). This chain's CDR3 is CASSFAGDEKLFF. CDR3 nucleotide sequence: TGTGCCAGCAGTTTTGCAGGGGATGAAAAACTGTTTTTT. Full variable domain (outside the CDR3, taken from reference TRBV27 and TRBJ1-4): EAQVTQNPRYLITVTGKKLTVTCSQNMNHEYMSWYRQDPGLGLRQIYYSMNVEVTDKGDVPEGYKVSRKEKRNFPLILESPSPNQTSLYFCASSFAGDEKLFFGSGTQLSVL.

The sample holds many counts of this clonotype. This rearrangement joins TRBV12-3 or TRBV12-4 to TRBJ2-7, with D perhaps TRBD1 or TRBD2 (5 bases each). V was cut by 6 bases and J by 2 bases, with 14 bases left in between. The CDR3 consists of 14 residues. As DNA, the CDR3 is TGTGCCAGCAGACTAGGGACGGCCGCCTACGAGCAGTACTTC. Protein sequence: CASRLGTAAYEQYF.

The V call is TRBV19, the J call TRBJ1-1; D is ambiguous. Germline V lookup: CDR1 LNHDA, CDR2 SQIVND (reference sequence). Trimming pared 0 bases from V and 5 bases from J, leaving 13 bases between. CDR3 size: 15 residues. The CDR3 region is CASSIDFPRRTEAFF. In DNA, the CDR3 is TGTGCCAGTAGTATAGATTTCCCCCGACGAACTGAAGCTTTCTTT.

This clonotype was seen only a few times. The chain recombines TRBV4-1 with TRBJ2-1; D is uncertain. Looked up from germline, CDR1 is MGHRA and CDR2 is YSYEKL. Between the trimmed V and J ends, which lost 4 bases and 1 base, there was a span of 11 bases. The CDR3 is 15 residues long. Here the CDR3 reads CASSPEQESYNEQFF. The CDR3 DNA is TGCGCCAGCAGCCCCGAGCAGGAGTCCTACAATGAGCAGTTCTTC.

This clonotype was detected ten times or more. The chain recombines TRBV29-1 with TRBJ2-7; 9 positions match TRBD1. This CDR3 region has 14 residues. Germline CDR1 SQVTM, CDR2 ANQGSEA. Trimming removed 1 base from V and 4 bases from J; junction bases left unmatched: 5. The CDR3 DNA reads as TGCAGCGTTGAAGGACAGGGGGAGAGTTACGAGCAGTACTTC. Its translation: CSVEGQGESYEQYF.

This clonotype occurred a few times. V is TRBV18 and J is TRBJ2-3; D remains unclear. The CDR3 contains 14 residues. Per germline, CDR1 KGHSH and CDR2 LQKENI. V lost 2 bases, J lost 4 bases, and 10 bases lay in between. CDR3: CASSPGDPPDTQYF. CDR3 nucleotides: TGTGCCAGCTCACCAGGAGACCCTCCAGATACGCAGTATTTT.

This clonotype was counted ten times or more. This sequence joins TRBV6-2 or TRBV6-3 and TRBJ2-4, with 8 bases aligning to TRBD1. Losses at the gene ends were 4 bases for V and 8 bases for J; bases not matched to a gene: 13. Germline V lookup: CDR1 MNHEY, CDR2 SVGEGT. The CDR3 loop spans 16 amino acids. In nucleotides, the CDR3 is TGTGCCAGCAGTTCCCCAGGATCAGGGGGCGCTCACATTCAGTACTTC. The encoded protein is CASSSPGSGGAHIQYF.